This T cell receptor (beta chain) came from a study of blood T cells in healthy people across ages. Study as a whole: Through template switching, about one barcoded beta molecule was captured per two T cells, as measured in model experiments.

Healthy Russian Caucasian donors spanned ages roughly 6 to 100 years. Combining a sample-barcoded 5' primer with a J-beta primer mix, a second PCR ran for about 7 to 12 cycles. TCRdb recomputed calls from the 5' RACE reads with MiXCR, one row per CDR3 protein. The table has 1 million to 1.2 million distinct CDR3 sequences, 30% to 40% seen once. Overall study findings and caveats: There was no known CMV status for donors, so expanded clonotype changes were possibly confounded. Measured against age, TCR beta diversity per million T cells decreased in a roughly linear manner.

V lost 4 bases and J lost 8, with 14 bases in between. The CDR3 length is 14 residues. The germline V gene has CDR1 MDHEN and CDR2 SYDVKM. In its sample, this clonotype was seen a few times. Its antigen is unknown. Material: blood. The rearrangement joins TRBV28 to TRBJ1-4, with D possibly TRBD1 on 6 matching bases. The sequence was collected from a man younger than 35 in good health. CDR3 loop: CASSYWGRGEKLFF. Written as DNA, the CDR3 is TGTGCCAGCAGTTACTGGGGGCGCGGAGAAAAACTGTTTTTT.